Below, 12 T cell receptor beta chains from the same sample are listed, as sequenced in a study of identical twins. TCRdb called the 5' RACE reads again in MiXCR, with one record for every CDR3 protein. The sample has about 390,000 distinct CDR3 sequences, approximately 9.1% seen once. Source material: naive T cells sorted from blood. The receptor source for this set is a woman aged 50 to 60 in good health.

CDR3 DNA: TGTGCCTGGAGTGTAGGTTCCTTAGCCAAAAACATTCAGTACTTC. Translating it yields CAWSVGSLAKNIQYF. The chain employs TRBV30 and TRBJ2-4, with D hard to call. The germline V and J ends were trimmed by 0 bases and 0 bases, with 9 bases remaining between them. CDR3 length: 15 residues. The germline gives CDR1 GTSNPN, CDR2 SVGIG (reference sequence).

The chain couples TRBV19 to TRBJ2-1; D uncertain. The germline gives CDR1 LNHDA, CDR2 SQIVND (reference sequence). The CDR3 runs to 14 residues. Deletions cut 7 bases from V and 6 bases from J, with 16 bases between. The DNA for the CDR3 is TGTGCCAGTACCCAACCCCCAGAGATCAATGAGCAGTTCTTC. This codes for CASTQPPEINEQFF.

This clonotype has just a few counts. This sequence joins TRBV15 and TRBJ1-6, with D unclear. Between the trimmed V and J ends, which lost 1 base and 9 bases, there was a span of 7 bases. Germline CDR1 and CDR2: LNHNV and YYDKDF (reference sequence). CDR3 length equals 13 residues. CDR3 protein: CATSRVPLSPLHF. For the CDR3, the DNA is TGTGCCACCAGCAGAGTGCCGCTTTCACCCCTCCACTTT.

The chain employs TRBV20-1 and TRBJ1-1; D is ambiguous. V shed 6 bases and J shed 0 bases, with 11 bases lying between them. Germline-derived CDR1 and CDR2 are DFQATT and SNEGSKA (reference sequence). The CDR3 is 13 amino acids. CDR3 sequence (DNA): TGCAGTGCCCTCGGACTGATGAACACTGAAGCTTTCTTT. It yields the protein CSALGLMNTEAFF.

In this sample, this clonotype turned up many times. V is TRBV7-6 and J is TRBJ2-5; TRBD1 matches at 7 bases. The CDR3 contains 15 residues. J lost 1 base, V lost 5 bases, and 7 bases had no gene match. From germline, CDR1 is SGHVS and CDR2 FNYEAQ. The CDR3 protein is CASSLGQQFQETQYF. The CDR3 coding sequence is TGTGCCAGCAGCCTGGGACAGCAGTTCCAAGAGACCCAGTACTTC.

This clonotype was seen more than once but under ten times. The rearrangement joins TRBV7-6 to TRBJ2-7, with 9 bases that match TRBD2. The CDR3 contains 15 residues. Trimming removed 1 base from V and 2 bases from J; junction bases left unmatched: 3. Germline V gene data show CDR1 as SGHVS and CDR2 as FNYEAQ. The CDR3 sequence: CASSLEAGGTYEQYF. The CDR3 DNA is TGTGCCAGCAGCTTAGAAGCGGGAGGCACCTACGAGCAGTACTTC.

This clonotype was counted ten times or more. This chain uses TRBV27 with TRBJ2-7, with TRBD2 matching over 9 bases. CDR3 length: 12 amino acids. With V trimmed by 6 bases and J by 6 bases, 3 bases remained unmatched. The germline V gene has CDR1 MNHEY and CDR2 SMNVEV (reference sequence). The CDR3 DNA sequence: TGTGCCAGCAGAGCGGGAGGACGCGAGCAGTACTTC. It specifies CASRAGGREQYF.

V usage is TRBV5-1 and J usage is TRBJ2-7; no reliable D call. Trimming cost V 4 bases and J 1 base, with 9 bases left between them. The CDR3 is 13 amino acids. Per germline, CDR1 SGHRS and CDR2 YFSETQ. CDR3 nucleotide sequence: TGCGCCAGCAGCGTTGACGGTTCCTACGAGCAGTACGTC. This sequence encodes CASSVDGSYEQYV.

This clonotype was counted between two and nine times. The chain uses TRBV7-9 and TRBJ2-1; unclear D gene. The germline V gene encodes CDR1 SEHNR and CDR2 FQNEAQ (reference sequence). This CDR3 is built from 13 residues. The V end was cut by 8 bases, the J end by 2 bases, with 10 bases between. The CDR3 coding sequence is TGTGCCAGCGTGGACGGAACCTACAATGAGCAGTTCTTC. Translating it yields CASVDGTYNEQFF.

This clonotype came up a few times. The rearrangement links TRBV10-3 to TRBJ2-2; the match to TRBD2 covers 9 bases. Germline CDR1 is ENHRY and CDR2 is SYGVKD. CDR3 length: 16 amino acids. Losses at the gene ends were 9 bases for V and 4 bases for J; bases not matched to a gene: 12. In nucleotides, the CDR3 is TGTGCCATTCGAAAACCGACTAGCGGTCTCACCGGGGAGCTGTTTTTT. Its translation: CAIRKPTSGLTGELFF.

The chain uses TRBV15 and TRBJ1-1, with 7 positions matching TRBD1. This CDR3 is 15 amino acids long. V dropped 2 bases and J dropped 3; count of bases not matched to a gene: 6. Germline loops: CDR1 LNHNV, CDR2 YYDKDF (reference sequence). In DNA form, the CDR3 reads TGTGCCACCAGCAGATCAGACAGGGCCTACACTGAAGCTTTCTTT. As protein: CATSRSDRAYTEAFF.

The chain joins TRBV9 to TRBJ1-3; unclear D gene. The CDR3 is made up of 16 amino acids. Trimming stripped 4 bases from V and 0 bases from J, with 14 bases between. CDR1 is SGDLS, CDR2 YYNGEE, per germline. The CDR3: CASSHKTGASGNTIYF. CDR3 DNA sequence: TGTGCCAGCAGCCATAAGACGGGAGCCTCTGGAAACACCATATATTTT.